This T cell receptor (beta chain) is from a study of patients and donors after allogeneic stem cell transplantation. Relative to its sample, this clonotype is medium-sized. The CDR3 has 15 residues. CDR1 is DFQATT, CDR2 SNEGSKA, per germline (reference sequence). V shed 6 bases and J 5 bases; nucleotides not matched to a gene: 9. TCRdb re-derived calls from the RT-PCR reads in MiXCR, one entry per CDR3 protein. Counted here are 7,300 or so distinct CDR3 sequences, more than 9.5% occurring once; the ten biggest clones make up around 53%. The V and J genes are TRBV20-1 and TRBJ2-3, with TRBD2 matching 12 bases. The sequencing sample was made of blood, either unsorted or a sorted T cell fraction (not recorded which). This receptor was identified in a human donor who was either an allogeneic HSCT recipient or a stem cell or donor lymphocyte infusion donor (not recorded which). It is not recorded whose cells these are; they may come from a transplant donor. The CDR3 DNA reads TGCAGTGCCGCGGCTAGCGGGGGGGCCGGAGATACGCAGTATTTT. Translating it yields CSAAASGGAGDTQYF.